These T cell receptor beta chains were read from a single sample in a study of blood T cell repertoires in COVID-19. Sequenced by immunoSEQ multiplex PCR; TCRdb stores in-frame clones only, minus some. The table records around 100,000 clones, around 85% of them present only once. Sequencing was carried out using peripheral blood. The receptor source for this set is a man between 45 and 60 years old with active or convalescent COVID-19. Each CDR3 is given with its conserved first and last residue. Fields, in order: D gene, J gene, V gene, clone size, CDR3 protein, CDR3 DNA. A D gene is named only where the DNA matches it firmly. A row's size may be missing; if present it is once, few, many or a size class.

D: NA
J: TRBJ2-1
V: TRBV27
size: NA
CDR3: CASSLDTSSYNEQFF
DNA: TGTGCCAGCAGTTTAGACACGAGCTCCTACAATGAGCAGTTCTTC

D: NA
J: TRBJ1-1
V: TRBV30
size: once
CDR3: CAWSERTVGFF
DNA: TGTGCCTGGAGCGAACGGACAGTTGGTTTCTTT

D: NA
J: TRBJ1-4
V: TRBV5-4
size: NA
CDR3: CASSPFPRRQAGEKLFF
DNA: TGTGCCAGCAGCCCCTTCCCCCGCAGACAGGCAGGTGAAAAACTGTTTTTT

D: NA
J: TRBJ2-1
V: TRBV3-1/TRBV3-2
size: NA
CDR3: CASSRTSGYNEQFF
DNA: TGTGCCAGCAGCCGAACTAGTGGGTACAATGAGCAGTTCTTC

D: TRBD1
J: TRBJ2-7
V: TRBV6-1
size: NA
CDR3: CASSDGGTGGYEQYF
DNA: TGTGCCAGCAGTGACGGGGGGACAGGGGGCTACGAGCAGTACTTC

D: NA
J: TRBJ2-7
V: TRBV6-5
size: NA
CDR3: CASSYSRAGSYEQYF
DNA: TGTGCCAGCAGTTACAGCAGGGCCGGATCCTACGAGCAGTACTTC

D: TRBD2
J: TRBJ2-1
V: TRBV24-1
size: NA
CDR3: CATSPIGSGSSVEQFF
DNA: TGTGCCACCAGCCCCATAGGTAGCGGGAGTTCTGTTGAGCAGTTCTTC

D: TRBD2
J: TRBJ2-7
V: TRBV16
size: few
CDR3: CASSRTSGRASPSYEQYF
DNA: TGTGCCAGCAGCAGGACTAGCGGGAGGGCTAGCCCCTCCTACGAGCAGTACTTC

D: TRBD2
J: TRBJ2-1
V: TRBV10-3
size: NA
CDR3: CAISDGGGRGSHHNEQFF
DNA: TGTGCCATCAGTGACGGCGGCGGGAGGGGTTCACACCACAATGAGCAGTTCTTC

D: NA
J: TRBJ2-3
V: TRBV18
size: NA
CDR3: CASSALAIGTDTQYF
DNA: TGTGCCAGCTCAGCACTCGCTATAGGCACAGATACGCAGTATTTT

D: NA
J: TRBJ2-2
V: TRBV7-9
size: once
CDR3: CASARPPRELFF
DNA: TGTGCCAGCGCTAGGCCCCCCCGGGAGCTGTTTTTT

D: TRBD1
J: TRBJ2-2
V: TRBV9
size: NA
CDR3: CASSAKTGGTGELFF
DNA: TGTGCCAGCAGCGCAAAGACAGGGGGGACCGGGGAGCTGTTTTTT

D: TRBD1
J: TRBJ1-2
V: TRBV2
size: NA
CDR3: CASNRAGGRYGYTF
DNA: TGTGCCAGCAACCGGGCAGGGGGACGTTATGGCTACACCTTC

D: NA
J: TRBJ2-3
V: TRBV24-1
size: NA
CDR3: CATSAREPGLKHTDTQYF
DNA: TGTGCCACCAGTGCCCGAGAGCCGGGACTCAAACACACAGATACGCAGTATTTT

D: TRBD2
J: TRBJ2-3
V: TRBV7-9
size: NA
CDR3: CASSSGAKLAVGDTQYF
DNA: TGTGCCAGCAGCTCAGGGGCTAAACTAGCGGTAGGGGATACGCAGTATTTT

D: NA
J: TRBJ2-5
V: TRBV11-3
size: NA
CDR3: CASSQGKGTFQETQYF
DNA: TGTGCCAGCAGCCAAGGCAAGGGGACTTTCCAAGAGACCCAGTACTTC

D: NA
J: TRBJ2-1
V: TRBV6-1
size: NA
CDR3: CASSEARGYEQFF
DNA: TGTGCCAGCAGTGAAGCTAGGGGGTATGAGCAGTTCTTC

D: NA
J: TRBJ2-7
V: TRBV7-9
size: NA
CDR3: CASSPPRGGEQYF
DNA: TGTGCCAGCAGCCCACCCCGAGGTGGAGAGCAGTACTTC

D: TRBD1
J: TRBJ2-1
V: TRBV5-1
size: NA
CDR3: CASSFLQGAVNEQFF
DNA: TGCGCCAGCAGCTTCTTACAGGGGGCGGTCAATGAGCAGTTCTTC

D: NA
J: TRBJ2-7
V: TRBV4-1
size: NA
CDR3: CASSRGGTRDEQYF
DNA: TGCGCCAGCAGCCGAGGCGGAACTAGGGACGAGCAGTACTTC

D: TRBD1
J: TRBJ1-4
V: TRBV28
size: NA
CDR3: CASSLWGQGAGKLFF
DNA: TGTGCCAGCAGTTTATGGGGTCAGGGGGCCGGGAAACTGTTTTTT

D: TRBD2
J: TRBJ2-3
V: TRBV9
size: few
CDR3: CASSPPGLGPDTQYF
DNA: TGTGCCAGCAGCCCCCCGGGACTAGGCCCAGATACGCAGTATTTT

D: TRBD1
J: TRBJ2-2
V: TRBV6-5
size: NA
CDR3: CASRGDRFGGELFF
DNA: TGTGCCAGCAGAGGGGACAGGTTTGGCGGGGAGCTGTTTTTT

D: TRBD1
J: TRBJ2-5
V: TRBV5-6
size: once
CDR3: CASSDDRGAETQYF
DNA: TGTGCCAGCAGCGATGACAGGGGGGCTGAGACCCAGTACTTC

D: TRBD2
J: TRBJ2-3
V: TRBV9
size: NA
CDR3: CASSEGGRASDTQYF
DNA: TGTGCCAGCAGCGAGGGCGGGAGGGCCTCAGATACGCAGTATTTT

D: NA
J: TRBJ2-1
V: TRBV19
size: NA
CDR3: CASSRQYNEQFF
DNA: TGTGCCAGTAGCCGACAGTACAATGAGCAGTTCTTC

D: NA
J: TRBJ1-2
V: TRBV6-5
size: NA
CDR3: CASTIGGGSGYTF
DNA: TGTGCCAGCACCATCGGGGGAGGCTCTGGCTACACCTTC

D: TRBD1
J: TRBJ1-2
V: TRBV29-1
size: few
CDR3: CSVSGTGHGYTF
DNA: TGCAGCGTCTCCGGGACAGGGCATGGCTACACCTTC

D: TRBD1
J: TRBJ2-3
V: TRBV24-1
size: NA
CDR3: CATSDPGQGRADTQYF
DNA: TGTGCCACCAGTGACCCAGGACAGGGGAGGGCAGATACGCAGTATTTT

D: TRBD2
J: TRBJ2-1
V: TRBV10-3
size: once
CDR3: CAIRTGTSGRAGEQFF
DNA: TGTGCCATCAGAACCGGGACTAGCGGGAGGGCTGGTGAGCAGTTCTTC

D: NA
J: TRBJ2-1
V: TRBV5-5
size: NA
CDR3: CASSLVNWRRLRDNEQFF
DNA: TGTGCCAGCAGCCTGGTAAATTGGAGAAGGCTGAGGGACAATGAGCAGTTCTTC

D: NA
J: TRBJ1-2
V: TRBV5-1
size: once
CDR3: CASSPEVGGYTF
DNA: TGCGCCAGCAGCCCAGAGGTGGGTGGCTACACCTTC

D: TRBD1
J: TRBJ1-4
V: TRBV20-1
size: once
CDR3: CSASQQGNEKLFF
DNA: TGCAGTGCTAGTCAACAGGGGAATGAAAAACTGTTTTTT

D: NA
J: TRBJ2-5
V: TRBV27
size: NA
CDR3: CASSSVWSPEETQYF
DNA: TGTGCCAGCAGTTCAGTCTGGAGTCCCGAAGAGACCCAGTACTTC

D: NA
J: TRBJ1-2
V: TRBV20-1
size: NA
CDR3: CSAPEQYGYTF
DNA: TGCAGTGCTCCTGAACAGTATGGCTACACCTTC

D: NA
J: TRBJ2-2
V: TRBV11-2
size: NA
CDR3: CASSSRSGANTGELFF
DNA: TGTGCCAGCAGCTCGAGATCAGGGGCGAACACCGGGGAGCTGTTTTTT

D: TRBD1
J: TRBJ1-2
V: TRBV2
size: NA
CDR3: CASSGGGGWSYGYTF
DNA: TGTGCCAGCAGTGGAGGGGGCGGCTGGAGCTATGGCTACACCTTC

D: NA
J: TRBJ2-1
V: TRBV5-4
size: NA
CDR3: CASSTGGGLYNEQFF
DNA: TGTGCCAGCAGCACAGGGGGGGGTCTCTACAATGAGCAGTTCTTC

D: NA
J: TRBJ2-7
V: TRBV4-1
size: few
CDR3: CASSQDFSGGREQYF
DNA: TGCGCCAGCAGCCAAGACTTTTCCGGAGGACGCGAGCAGTACTTC

D: TRBD1
J: TRBJ1-3
V: TRBV6-5
size: NA
CDR3: CASVDRGLGGNTIYF
DNA: TGTGCCAGCGTGGACAGGGGGCTGGGTGGAAACACCATATATTTT

D: TRBD1
J: TRBJ1-4
V: TRBV19
size: NA
CDR3: CASSGIQGNWEKLFF
DNA: TGTGCCAGTAGTGGAATACAGGGGAATTGGGAAAAACTGTTTTTT

D: NA
J: TRBJ1-5
V: TRBV28
size: NA
CDR3: CASSPPTRNQPQHF
DNA: TGTGCCAGCAGTCCCCCTACCCGCAATCAGCCCCAGCATTTT

D: NA
J: TRBJ2-7
V: TRBV3-1/TRBV3-2
size: NA
CDR3: CASSQNPLGVEQYF
DNA: TGTGCCAGCAGCCAAAACCCTCTCGGGGTCGAGCAGTACTTC

D: TRBD2
J: TRBJ2-1
V: TRBV15
size: NA
CDR3: CATSREGLGIPNEQFF
DNA: TGTGCCACCAGCAGAGAGGGACTAGGTATTCCCAATGAGCAGTTCTTC

D: NA
J: TRBJ2-7
V: TRBV10-3
size: NA
CDR3: CAISEGDPYEQYF
DNA: TGTGCCATCAGTGAAGGGGATCCCTACGAGCAGTACTTC

D: NA
J: TRBJ2-1
V: TRBV7-9
size: NA
CDR3: CASSLYRMAGFYNEQFF
DNA: TGTGCCAGCAGCCTATACCGCATGGCCGGGTTCTACAATGAGCAGTTCTTC

D: TRBD1
J: TRBJ1-4
V: TRBV2
size: NA
CDR3: CASRPGQSNEKLFF
DNA: TGTGCCAGCAGGCCGGGACAGTCTAATGAAAAACTGTTTTTT

D: TRBD1
J: TRBJ2-7
V: TRBV7-9
size: NA
CDR3: CASSVTGGEQYF
DNA: TGTGCCAGCAGCGTAACAGGGGGTGAGCAGTACTTC

D: TRBD1
J: TRBJ2-5
V: TRBV24-1
size: NA
CDR3: CATSDPVGGGQTQETQYF
DNA: TGTGCCACCAGTGACCCGGTAGGTGGGGGACAGACACAAGAGACCCAGTACTTC

D: TRBD1
J: TRBJ2-7
V: TRBV5-4
size: NA
CDR3: CASSMGQGGPYEQYF
DNA: TGTGCCAGCAGCATGGGACAGGGGGGCCCCTACGAGCAGTACTTC

D: NA
J: TRBJ1-2
V: TRBV19
size: NA
CDR3: CASSTPQFYGYTF
DNA: TGTGCCAGTAGTACCCCTCAGTTCTATGGCTACACCTTC

D: TRBD2
J: TRBJ2-1
V: TRBV5-5
size: NA
CDR3: CASSSQSRLAGAFF
DNA: TGTGCCAGCAGCTCCCAATCGCGACTAGCGGGGGCGTTCTTC

D: TRBD1
J: TRBJ1-2
V: TRBV10-2
size: few
CDR3: CASSEPYSGTADGYTF
DNA: TGCGCCAGCAGTGAGCCTTACTCCGGGACAGCTGATGGCTACACCTTC

D: TRBD2
J: TRBJ2-3
V: TRBV11-2
size: few
CDR3: CASSLVRASGSSTDTQYF
DNA: TGTGCCAGCAGCTTAGTTAGGGCTAGCGGGAGTTCCACAGATACGCAGTATTTT

D: TRBD1
J: TRBJ1-5
V: TRBV30
size: once
CDR3: CAWSVQGNQPQHF
DNA: TGTGCCTGGAGTGTACAGGGGAATCAGCCCCAGCATTTT